The clone carrying this TCR beta chain occurred many times. The sample originates from a study of metastatic and nonmetastatic thyroid tumors. About the research overall: Repertoire comparison spanned blood and tumor or nodule tissue of malignant and benign thyroid patients.

Using MiXCR, TCRdb reanalyzed the PCR reads. The sample shows about 17,000 clones, approximately 23% of them seen only once. Thyroid surgery was performed in patients who had received no treatment beforehand. Losses at the gene ends were 2 bases for V and 2 bases for J; bases not matched to a gene: 7. The V gene's germline CDR1 is LGHNT and CDR2 FRNRAP. The CDR3 loop spans 17 amino acids. Sequencing was done on a sample of adjacent normal tissue. The chain has TRBV12-5 and TRBJ2-1; 9 bases are shared with TRBD2. This receptor was obtained from a female donor with papillary thyroid cancer or a benign thyroid nodule (not recorded which). Some clones in this sample may be carry-over from other donors' samples. The CDR3 here is CASGLSLTSGTYNEQFF. In DNA, the CDR3 is TGTGCTAGTGGTTTGTCACTGACTAGCGGCACCTACAATGAGCAGTTCTTC.